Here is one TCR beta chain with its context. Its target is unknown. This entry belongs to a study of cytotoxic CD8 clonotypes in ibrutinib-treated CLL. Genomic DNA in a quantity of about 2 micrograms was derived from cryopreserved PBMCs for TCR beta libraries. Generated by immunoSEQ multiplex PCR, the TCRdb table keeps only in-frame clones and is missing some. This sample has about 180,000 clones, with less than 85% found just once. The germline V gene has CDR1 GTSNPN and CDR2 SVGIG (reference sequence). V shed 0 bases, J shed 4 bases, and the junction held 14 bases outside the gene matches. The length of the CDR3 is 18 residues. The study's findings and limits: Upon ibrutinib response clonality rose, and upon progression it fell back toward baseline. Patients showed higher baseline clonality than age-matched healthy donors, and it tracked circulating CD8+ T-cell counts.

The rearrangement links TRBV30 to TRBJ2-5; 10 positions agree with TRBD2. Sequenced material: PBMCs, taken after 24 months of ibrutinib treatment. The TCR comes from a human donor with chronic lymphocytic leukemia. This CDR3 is CAWSVKGSSGRWRETQYF. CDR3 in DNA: TGTGCCTGGAGTGTAAAAGGGTCTAGCGGGAGATGGCGAGAGACCCAGTACTTC.